This TCR beta chain was retrieved from a study of T-cell reconstitution after alpha-beta-depleted transplantation in children. Unique molecular identifiers were incorporated into the prepared TCRbeta library. TCRdb recomputed calls from the PCR reads with MiXCR, one row per CDR3 protein. Of approximately 490,000 distinct CDR3 sequences in the sample, roughly an eighth were seen once. Material: PBMCs from the stem cell graft donor, obtained from the stem cell graft. This TCR derives from a human donor who donated a stem cell graft to a child with combined immunodeficiency.

CDR3 sequence reads: CSGGHVGTEAFF. The DNA for the CDR3 is TGCAGCGGGGGGCACGTAGGGACTGAAGCTTTCTTT. The rearrangement uses TRBV29-1 and TRBJ1-1, with D possibly TRBD1 on 6 matching bases. Per the germline V gene, CDR1 is SQVTM and CDR2 is ANQGSEA. With 7 bases removed from V and 5 bases from J, the gap between germline ends came to 14 bases. The CDR3 is 12 residues long.